This section outlines one TCR beta chain sequence together with its context. Its antigen is currently unknown. This sample is part of a study of follicular helper T cells after annual influenza vaccination. General study findings and limits: Most later recoveries of Day 7 ICOS+CD38+ clones were ICOS-CD38- cTfh.

Time point described: 2015-2016 season, 7 days after influenza vaccination. Cells are cTfh (non-naive CD4+CXCR5+PD-1+), split by ICOS and CD38 into double-positive or double-negative. The V and J ends lost 4 bases and 8 bases respectively, with 12 bases between them. This CDR3 has 13 amino acids. The germline V gene has CDR1 SGHNT and CDR2 YYREEE (reference sequence). Data came from immunoSEQ multiplex PCR; TCRdb stores just in-frame clones and leaves some out. The sample comprises about 10,000 clones, approximately 78% of which are singletons, and around 0.43% rests with the top ten. The material sequenced was CXCR5+ CD38- circulating T follicular helper cells from blood, taken 7 days after influenza vaccination. The subset here: circulating Tfh, non-naive CD4+CXCR5+PD-1+ (ICOS+CD38+ or ICOS-CD38-). This sequence was found in an adult who received the influenza vaccine. The chain employs TRBV5-4 and TRBJ1-4; TRBD1 might be the D (6 bases). CDR3 sequence: CASSEGGGEKLFF. The CDR3 bases are TGTGCCAGCAGCGAGGGGGGCGGCGAAAAACTGTTTTTT.